This TCR beta chain was documented in a study of blood T cell repertoires in COVID-19 (dated by TCRdb to the early 2020s). Regarding the research as a whole: Collaborator samples came from the United States, Italy and Spain and covered acute and convalescent phases of COVID-19. The prospective study material was composed of cDNA or gDNA derived from T cells, B-cell-depleted T cells, or PBMCs. The dataset comprised deeply sampled blood TCRbeta repertoires from subjects exposed to, actively infected with, or recovered from COVID-19. The repertoires were made available in a free public database intended to serve as a resource for research on the immune response to SARS-CoV-2. The samples were drawn from two sources: the first 160 participants of the ongoing ImmuneRACE study, and over 950 subjects contributed by 6 global collaborators. Sample metadata almost always included a de-identified subject ID, COVID-19 status, age in years and sex. Where available, HLA class I and class II types were obtained from metadata supplied by the sample provider rather than from assay-based typing. Points the paper makes about the study in general: Clinical and demographic metadata were provided uncurated, with the amount varying by source and participant.

The germline V gene sets CDR1 to SGHAT and CDR2 to FQNNGV. Trimmed from V: 5 bases; trimmed from J: 8 bases; junction bases lacking a gene match: 11. The CDR3 contains 15 residues, cysteine and phenylalanine counted. Of all the DNA, just the CDR3 is kept, 45 bases in frame from base 1. TCRbeta CDR3 regions were amplified from genomic DNA using the immunoSEQ Assay, a bias-controlled multiplex PCR. For the original study's pipeline: The number of nucleated cells in each sample was estimated from the amplification of reference gene primers within the assay. To quantify the absolute abundance of each unique TCRbeta CDR3 rearrangement, sequence reads were collapsed and filtered. For each sample, productive Simpson clonality was calculated as the square root of Simpson's diversity index across productive rearrangements. The table comes from immuneACCESS by way of TCRdb, which keeps in-frame sequences with V and J called. Part of the clones is missing from these tables; in studies checked, under half for an unresolved V gene and the rest for unknown reasons. The V and J calls and the clone size are those of that table, but D and trimming were determined from the DNA. The sample table contains 65,000 to 95,000 clones; only one count was recorded for approximately 91% of them. 9% to 15% of the sample rests with the top ten.

Collaborating institutions collected whole blood in K2EDTA tubes following their own protocols. For TCRbeta analysis, collaborator samples were shipped as frozen whole blood, as isolated PBMCs, or as DNA extracted from either sample type. As concerns this clone: The target of this receptor is not known. It has no much larger one-base neighbor in the sample; base qualities were not kept.

The source is a man in his 70s with active or convalescent COVID-19. The chain links TRBV11-2 with TRBJ2-1; 8 bases in between match TRBD2. What was sequenced was peripheral blood. CDR3 region: CASSGSGGAKYEQFF. In nucleotide form, the sequence is TGTGCCAGCAGCGGATCGGGGGGGGCAAAATATGAGCAGTTCTTC.